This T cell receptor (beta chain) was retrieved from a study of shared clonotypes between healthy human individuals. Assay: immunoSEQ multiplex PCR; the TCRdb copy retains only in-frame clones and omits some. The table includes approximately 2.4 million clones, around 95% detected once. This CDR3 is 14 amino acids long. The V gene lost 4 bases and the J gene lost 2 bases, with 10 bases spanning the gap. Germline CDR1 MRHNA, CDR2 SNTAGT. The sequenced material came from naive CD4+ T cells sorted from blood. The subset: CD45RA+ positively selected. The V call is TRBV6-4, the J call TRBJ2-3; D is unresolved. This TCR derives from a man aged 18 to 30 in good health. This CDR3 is CASSVDAYTDTQYF. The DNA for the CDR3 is TGTGCCAGCAGTGTGGACGCCTACACAGATACGCAGTATTTT.